This TCR beta chain was recorded in a study of blood T cell repertoires in COVID-19. Study-wide context: PBMCs, B-cell-depleted T cells, or T cells were the source of the cDNA or gDNA that made up the material.

Profiled with immunoSEQ multiplex PCR; TCRdb holds only in-frame clones, not every one. The data show around 330,000 clones, 75% to 90% seen once. The V gene lost 3 bases and the J gene lost 4 bases, with 15 bases spanning the gap. The CDR3 covers 15 residues. Germline V gene sequence: CDR1 LGHDT, CDR2 YNNKEL (reference sequence). This TCR derives from a woman in her forties who had recovered from COVID-19. Sequencing used PBMCs or T cells enriched from blood (not recorded which). The genes are TRBV3-1 (or the pseudogene TRBV3-2) and TRBJ1-2; a possible D gene is TRBD1 (5 bases). CDR3 amino acids: CASSQNQGGAYGYTF. The CDR3 DNA sequence: TGTGCCAGCAGCCAGAACCAGGGTGGCGCCTATGGCTACACCTTC.